The 18 T cell receptor beta chains below all came from one sample that was sequenced in a study of T cells after yellow fever vaccination. TCRdb reprocessed the 5' RACE reads with MiXCR, giving one entry per CDR3 protein. The data contain hundreds of thousands of distinct CDR3 sequences, roughly 14% of them singletons. The specimen was PBMCs, collected on the day of the yellow fever booster vaccination. Receptors were obtained from a man under 40 who received the YFV17D yellow fever vaccine.

The rearrangement joins TRBV20-1 to TRBJ1-1, with unresolved D. CDR3 length equals 11 residues. Germline assignment: CDR1 DFQATT and CDR2 SNEGSKA (reference sequence). V lost 6 bases to trimming and J lost 8 bases, with 13 bases between them. The DNA for the CDR3 is TGCAGTGCCCCTGCCCGGGAGGAAGCTTTCTTT. It specifies CSAPAREEAFF.

This clonotype was seen a few times. The V call is TRBV11-2, the J call TRBJ1-2; a possible D gene is TRBD1 (6 bases). The CDR3 totals 16 residues. CDR1 is SGHAT, CDR2 FQNNGV, per germline. V lost 5 bases and J lost 3, with 19 bases in between. The CDR3 reads CASSPRSQGFHYGYTF. The CDR3 DNA reads as TGTGCCAGCAGCCCCAGGAGCCAGGGGTTTCACTATGGCTACACCTTC.

This rearrangement joins TRBV12-3 or TRBV12-4 to TRBJ2-2; D uncertain. V dropped 3 bases and J dropped 4 bases, with 9 bases sitting between them. The CDR3 sequence is 14 residues long. The CDR3 here is CASSFLSSTGELFF. The CDR3 nucleotides are TGTGCCAGCAGTTTCTTGTCGTCCACCGGGGAGCTGTTTTTT.

The chain has TRBV29-1 and TRBJ2-5; no reliable D call. CDR3 length equals 13 residues. The germline V gene has CDR1 SQVTM and CDR2 ANQGSEA. V shed 7 bases and J shed 1 base, with 13 bases lying between them. For the CDR3, the DNA is TGCAGCGCTGTGGGTCCTGCCCAAGAGACCCAGTACTTC. Protein product: CSAVGPAQETQYF.

The J gene is TRBJ1-2, the V gene TRBV20-1, with TRBD1 as a possible D gene (5 bases). V lost 2 bases to trimming and J lost 2 bases, with 9 bases between them. Germline-derived CDR1 and CDR2 are DFQATT and SNEGSKA (reference sequence). The CDR3 is 13 amino acids. This chain's CDR3 is CSARQGPNYGYTF. The CDR3 coding sequence is TGCAGTGCTAGACAGGGACCCAACTATGGCTACACCTTC.

This rearrangement joins TRBV19 to TRBJ2-1; TRBD2 might be the D (5 bases). This CDR3 comprises 13 residues. Trimming shortened V by 3 bases and J by 14 bases, and 17 bases separated the two germline ends. Germline values: CDR1 LNHDA, CDR2 SQIVND (reference sequence). Written as DNA, the CDR3 is TGTGCCAGTAGTATGCAATCCTGGACTCTCGAGTTCTTC. Its protein is CASSMQSWTLEFF. The full variable domain, in which reference TRBV19 and TRBJ2-1 provide the parts outside the CDR3, is DGGITQSPKYLFRKEGQNVTLSCEQNLNHDAMYWYRQDPGQGLRLIYYSQIVNDFQKGDIAEGYSVSREKKESFPLTVTSAQKNPTAFYLCASSMQSWTLEFFGPGTRLTVL.

There are many counts of this clonotype. J is TRBJ2-3 and V is TRBV27; TRBD2 might be the D (5 bases). V lost 1 base to trimming and J lost 1 base, with 12 bases between them. Germline assignment: CDR1 MNHEY and CDR2 SMNVEV (reference sequence). The CDR3 runs 16 residues. The DNA of the CDR3 is TGTGCCAGCAGTTTATTGGTGGGAGTGGGCACAGATACGCAGTATTTT. It yields the protein CASSLLVGVGTDTQYF.

The chain is built from TRBV7-9 and TRBJ1-3; unclear D gene. V lost 2 bases, J lost 4 bases, and 9 bases lay in between. The CDR3 covers 14 residues. Germline CDR1 SEHNR, CDR2 FQNEAQ (reference sequence). For the CDR3, the DNA is TGTGCCAGCAGCTTACGGCAGGACGGAAACACCATATATTTT. The encoded protein is CASSLRQDGNTIYF. Full variable domain (missing parts from reference TRBV7-9 and TRBJ1-3): DTGVSQNPRHKITKRGQNVTFRCDPISEHNRLYWYRQTLGQGPEFLTYFQNEAQLEKSRLLSDRFSAERPKGSFSTLEIQRTEQGDSAMYLCASSLRQDGNTIYFGEGSWLTVV.

The chain couples TRBV14 to TRBJ2-7; 7 nucleotides align to TRBD1. The CDR3 runs to 15 residues. Trimming took 4 bases from V and 4 from J; bases not matched to a gene: 10. Looked up from germline, CDR1 is SGHDN and CDR2 is FVKESK. The CDR3 nucleotides are TGTGCCAGCAGCCCTCGACAGGGTCCGGTTTACGAGCAGTACTTC. It encodes CASSPRQGPVYEQYF.

This clonotype was detected only a few times. This chain joins TRBV14 and TRBJ2-2; 8 bases agree with TRBD2. Germline CDR1 SGHDN, CDR2 FVKESK. CDR3 length: 15 amino acids. V shed 5 bases and J 6 bases; nucleotides not matched to a gene: 8. The CDR3 DNA follows: TGTGCCAGCAGCAGAAGCGGGAGAGGGGCCGGGGAGCTGTTTTTT. It is translated as CASSRSGRGAGELFF.

There are a few counts of this clonotype. V and J are TRBV20-1 and TRBJ1-3; D remains unclear. Trimming pared 2 bases from V and 0 bases from J, leaving 11 bases between. Germline CDR1 is DFQATT and CDR2 is SNEGSKA (reference sequence). The CDR3 runs to 15 residues. The CDR3 loop is CSARIGQNSGNTIYF. Here the CDR3 DNA reads TGCAGTGCTAGAATTGGGCAGAACTCTGGAAACACCATATATTTT.

V is TRBV5-1 and J is TRBJ1-4, with D maybe TRBD1 (5 bases). Trimming removed 0 bases at V and 8 bases at J, with 14 bases between. CDR3 length: 15 residues. Germline lookup yields CDR1 SGHRS and CDR2 YFSETQ. The CDR3 spells CASSLGDLGGEKLFF. The DNA of the CDR3 is TGCGCCAGCAGCTTGGGGGACCTAGGAGGGGAAAAACTGTTTTTT. The full variable domain, its missing parts supplied by reference TRBV5-1 and TRBJ1-4, is KAGVTQTPRYLIKTRGQQVTLSCSPISGHRSVSWYQQTPGQGLQFLFEYFSETQRNKGNFPGRFSGRQFSNSRSEMNVSTLELGDSALYLCASSLGDLGGEKLFFGSGTQLSVL.

The CDR3: CASSLGQGAADTQYF. CDR3 DNA sequence: TGCGCCAGCAGCCTCGGACAGGGGGCCGCAGATACGCAGTATTTT. The chain links TRBV5-1 to TRBJ2-3; TRBD1 aligns across 11 bases. Germline V gene data show CDR1 as SGHRS and CDR2 as YFSETQ. The CDR3 is 15 residues long. V lost 4 bases, J lost 4 bases, and 5 bases stayed unmatched.

This clonotype was found many times. The chain couples TRBV7-2 to TRBJ2-2; D remains unclear. The V end was cut by 3 bases, the J end by 8 bases, with 13 bases between. Germline CDR1 SGHTA, CDR2 FQGNSA. The CDR3 extends over 14 amino acids. The CDR3 DNA reads as TGTGCCAGCAGCTTCGACACCCTGATGGGGGAGCTGTTTTTT. This encodes CASSFDTLMGELFF.

This clonotype was seen a few times. The V gene is TRBV20-1, the J gene TRBJ2-3; D unresolved. Trimming took 6 bases from V and 5 from J, leaving 9 bases between them. The germline CDR1 and CDR2 sequences are DFQATT and SNEGSKA (reference sequence). The CDR3 contains 11 residues. CDR3 nucleotides: TGCAGTGCCCATTGGGTAGATACGCAGTATTTT. Protein product: CSAHWVDTQYF.

J is TRBJ2-5 and V is TRBV5-1, with D tentatively TRBD2 (6 bases). CDR3 length equals 13 residues. The V end lost 4 bases, the J end lost 5 bases, and 12 bases lay between the germline ends. Germline V lookup: CDR1 SGHRS, CDR2 YFSETQ. The CDR3 coding sequence is TGCGCCAGCAGCCCGGGGGATAGTGAGACCCAGTACTTC. Translation: CASSPGDSETQYF.

The sample holds many counts of this clonotype. The V gene is TRBV28, the J gene TRBJ2-3, with 14 positions matching TRBD2. The V gene's germline CDR1 is MDHEN and CDR2 SYDVKM. The length of the CDR3 is 19 residues. V was pared by 8 bases and J by 6 bases, with 19 bases of the junction left unmatched. CDR3 protein: CASRAPGLAGAPEGDTQYF. The CDR3 DNA is TGTGCCAGCCGCGCTCCGGGACTAGCGGGAGCCCCGGAGGGGGATACGCAGTATTTT. Full variable domain (outside the CDR3, taken from reference TRBV28 and TRBJ2-3): DVKVTQSSRYLVKRTGEKVFLECVQDMDHENMFWYRQDPGLGLRLIYFSYDVKMKEKGDIPEGYSVSREKKERFSLILESASTNQTSMYLCASRAPGLAGAPEGDTQYFGPGTRLTVL.

The table lists this clonotype with a few counts. The chain carries TRBV24-1 and TRBJ2-2, with 7 positions matching TRBD1. Germline V gene sequence: CDR1 KGHDR, CDR2 SFDVKD. The CDR3 runs 16 residues. V was pared by 7 bases and J by 0 bases, with 7 bases of the junction left unmatched. As DNA, the CDR3 is TGTGCCACCAGGGTAGCCGGGACAGCGAACACCGGGGAGCTGTTTTTT. This codes for CATRVAGTANTGELFF.